This record concerns one T cell receptor beta chain sequence. Measured with immunoSEQ multiplex PCR; TCRdb has only the in-frame clones, and not every one. Of 65,000 to 70,000 clones detected, approximately 90% appear once; the ten largest clones hold 2.5% to 3.5%. This specimen comes from a study of T cells after somatic rescue of genetic block. V lost 5 bases and J lost 4, with 6 bases in between. Germline lookup yields CDR1 SEHNR and CDR2 FQNEAQ (reference sequence). The CDR3 covers 12 residues. The V and J genes are TRBV7-9 and TRBJ1-5, with D unresolved. This sequence originates from a man in his forties. Material: peripheral blood mononuclear cells (PBMCs). In nucleotides, the CDR3 is TGTGCCAGCAGCATGAGGAATCAGCCCCAGCATTTT. Protein: CASSMRNQPQHF. The variable domain in full, with the rest retrieved from reference TRBV7-9 and TRBJ1-5, is DTGVSQNPRHKITKRGQNVTFRCDPISEHNRLYWYRQTLGQGPEFLTYFQNEAQLEKSRLLSDRFSAERPKGSFSTLEIQRTEQGDSAMYLCASSMRNQPQHFGDGTRLSIL.